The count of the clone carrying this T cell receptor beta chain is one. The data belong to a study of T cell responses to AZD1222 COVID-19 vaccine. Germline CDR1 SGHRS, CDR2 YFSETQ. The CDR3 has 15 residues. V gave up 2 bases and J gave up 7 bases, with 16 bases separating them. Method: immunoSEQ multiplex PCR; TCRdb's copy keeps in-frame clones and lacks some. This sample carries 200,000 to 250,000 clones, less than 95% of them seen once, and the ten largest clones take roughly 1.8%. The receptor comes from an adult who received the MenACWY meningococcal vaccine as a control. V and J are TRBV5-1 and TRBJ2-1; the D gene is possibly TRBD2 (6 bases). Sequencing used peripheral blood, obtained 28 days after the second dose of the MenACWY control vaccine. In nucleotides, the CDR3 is TGCGCCAGCAGCTTTTTAGCGGACCTCTCGAATGAGCAGTTCTTC. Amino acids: CASSFLADLSNEQFF. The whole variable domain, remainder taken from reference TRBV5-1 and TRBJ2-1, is KAGVTQTPRYLIKTRGQQVTLSCSPISGHRSVSWYQQTPGQGLQFLFEYFSETQRNKGNFPGRFSGRQFSNSRSEMNVSTLELGDSALYLCASSFLADLSNEQFFGPGTRLTVL.